This T cell receptor beta chain emerged from a study of T cell responses to AZD1222 COVID-19 vaccine. V was cut by 0 bases and J by 4 bases, with 13 bases left in between. The V gene's germline CDR1 is LGHNA and CDR2 YSLEER. The CDR3 extends over 15 amino acids. Sequencing used immunoSEQ multiplex PCR; TCRdb keeps in-frame clones, though not all of them. The sample shows 150,000 to 200,000 clones, around 88% of them seen only once. Some second doses came at about 4 weeks and others at about 12 weeks; these were pooled. This TCR was sampled from an adult who received the AZD1222 COVID-19 vaccine. The specimen was peripheral blood, collected 28 days after the second AZD1222 dose. The rearrangement joins TRBV4-3 to TRBJ2-7, with a possible D match to TRBD1 (5 bases). CDR3 loop: CASSQEGRGSYEQYF. CDR3 nucleotide sequence: TGCGCCAGCAGCCAAGAAGGTAGGGGCAGTTACGAGCAGTACTTC.